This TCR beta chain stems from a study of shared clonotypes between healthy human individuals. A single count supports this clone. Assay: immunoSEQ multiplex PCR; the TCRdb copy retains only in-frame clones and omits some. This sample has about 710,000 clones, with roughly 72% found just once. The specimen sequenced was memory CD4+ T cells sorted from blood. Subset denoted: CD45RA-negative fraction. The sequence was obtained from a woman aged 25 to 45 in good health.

The CDR3: CASSANFGNYGYTF. The CDR3 nucleotides read TGTGCCAGCAGCGCCAATTTCGGCAACTATGGCTACACCTTC. V and J are TRBV25-1 and TRBJ1-2; unclear D gene. Germline V gives CDR1 MGHDK, CDR2 SYGVNS. The V end was cut by 6 bases, the J end by 2 bases, with 13 bases between. The CDR3 is made up of 14 amino acids.